This T cell receptor beta chain was recovered during a study of T cell changes during pregnancy in multiple sclerosis. Only in-frame clones appear in the TCRdb table, and some are missing; sequencing was by immunoSEQ multiplex PCR. The repertoire holds 30,000 to 35,000 clones, with 89% as singletons. This clone is a singleton in its sample. Trimming left V 3 bases short and J 2 bases short, with 13 bases between. CDR1 GTSNPN and CDR2 SVGIG come from the germline V gene (reference sequence). The CDR3 is 14 amino acids. This sequence was found in a female donor with multiple sclerosis, enrolled in a pregnancy study. The sequencing here drew on CD8+ T cells from peripheral blood mononuclear cells, taken in the second trimester of pregnancy. The V and J genes are TRBV30 and TRBJ1-2; D not resolved. CDR3 sequence: CAWRPIAVNYGYTF. The CDR3 DNA reads TGTGCCTGGAGGCCTATCGCCGTAAACTATGGCTACACCTTC.